This T cell receptor beta chain was found in a study of regulatory T cells in long-lasting Graves disease. This clonotype was recorded many times. The TCR beta library used iRepertoire HTBI primers with Arm-PCR amplification of CDR3. TCRdb re-derived calls from the multiplex PCR reads in MiXCR, one entry per CDR3 protein. The sample has a few hundred thousand distinct CDR3 sequences; around 20% are singletons. As to time point: newly diagnosed GD, antithyroid drugs for less than 3 months. PBMC-derived RNA was used for the TCR library. The CDR3 sequence is 15 residues long. Losses at the gene ends were 4 bases for V and 4 bases for J; bases not matched to a gene: 6. Germline lookup yields CDR1 SGHRS and CDR2 YFSETQ.

The chain is built from TRBV5-1 and TRBJ1-2; 11 positions agree with TRBD1. The source material was peripheral blood mononuclear cells (PBMCs), sampled at new diagnosis, from a patient treated with antithyroid drugs. The TCR sequence derives from a female donor with Graves disease. Written as DNA, the CDR3 is TGCGCCAGCAGCGACCGGGACAGGGGGGCCTATGGCTACACCTTC. Its translation is CASSDRDRGAYGYTF.